The T cell receptor beta chain under discussion was sequenced for a study of radiotherapy plus CTLA-4 blockade in lung cancer. This CDR3 contains 14 residues. Trimming shortened V by 5 bases and J by 8 bases, and 17 bases separated the two germline ends. CDR1 SGHNT and CDR2 YYREEE come from the germline V gene (reference sequence). Data came from immunoSEQ multiplex PCR; TCRdb stores just in-frame clones and leaves some out. In the table there are some 66,000 clones, approximately 80% of which are singletons. The sequence derives from a human donor with non-small cell lung cancer who had a partial response to radiotherapy plus ipilimumab. This chain links TRBV5-4 with TRBJ1-3; D possibly corresponds to TRBD1 (6 bases). The input for sequencing was peripheral blood, taken from a patient treated with radiotherapy plus ipilimumab. This chain's CDR3 is CASSYDRLGDTIYF. In DNA form, the CDR3 reads TGTGCCAGCAGTTACGACAGGTTAGGGGACACCATATATTTT.